This TCR beta chain was found in a study of control samples from healthy donors and cancer patients (dated by TCRdb to about 2020). The library was prepared using the immunoSEQ multiplex PCR assay. The table was pulled from immuneACCESS by TCRdb, which kept in-frame rearrangements only. Such tables lose some clones; where checked, under half of the loss comes from unresolved V genes, and the rest has no known cause. The sample profile shows about 44,000 clones; 80% to 90% of them were found once. The leading ten clones occupy roughly 10% of the sample. Details on this clone: Its antigen is currently not known. The input lacks base qualities; no much larger clone sits a single base away.

CDR1 and CDR2, per the germline V gene, are SGHTA and FQGTGA. The cysteine opens and the phenylalanine closes a CDR3 of 16 amino acids. The retained sequence is limited to the CDR3, 48 bases, with the frame set at the first base. From V the trimming removes 4 bases and from J it removes 7 bases, while the gene matches leave 9 bases of the junction unaccounted for. The material sequenced was PBMCs. The chain was built from TRBV7-3 and TRBJ2-2; 10 bases in the middle match TRBD2. This TCR derives from a woman aged 60-75 years with lung cancer. CDR3 reads: CASSSSSGSGVGELFF. The DNA is TGTGCCAGCAGCTCATCTAGCGGGAGTGGGGTCGGGGAGCTGTTTTTT.